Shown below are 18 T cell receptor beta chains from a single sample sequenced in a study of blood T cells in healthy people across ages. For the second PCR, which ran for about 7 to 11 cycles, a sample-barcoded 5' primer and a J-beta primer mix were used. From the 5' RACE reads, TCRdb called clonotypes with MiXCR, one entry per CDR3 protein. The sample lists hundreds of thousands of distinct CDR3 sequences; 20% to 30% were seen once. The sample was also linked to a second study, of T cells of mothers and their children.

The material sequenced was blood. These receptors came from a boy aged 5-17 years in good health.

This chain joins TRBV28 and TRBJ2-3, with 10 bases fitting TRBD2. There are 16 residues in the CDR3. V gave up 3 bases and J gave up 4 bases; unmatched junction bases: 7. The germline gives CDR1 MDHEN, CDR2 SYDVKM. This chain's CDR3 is CASSFESGRDPDTQYF. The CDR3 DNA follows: TGTGCCAGCAGTTTCGAAAGCGGGAGGGACCCAGATACGCAGTATTTT.

The CDR3 DNA sequence: TGTGCCAGCAGCCTGGAGACTAGCGGGTCCTACGAGCAGTACTTC. Its protein product is CASSLETSGSYEQYF. The chain uses TRBV9 and TRBJ2-5, with 10 bases aligning to TRBD2. The J call is doubtful: the DNA matches TRBJ2-7 better. CDR1 and CDR2 (germline): SGDLS, YYNGEE. This CDR3 comprises 15 residues.

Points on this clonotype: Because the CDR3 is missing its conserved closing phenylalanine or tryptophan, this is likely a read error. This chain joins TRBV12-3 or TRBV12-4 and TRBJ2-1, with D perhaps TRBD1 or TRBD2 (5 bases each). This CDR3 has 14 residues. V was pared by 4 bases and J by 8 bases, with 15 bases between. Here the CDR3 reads CASSSLGAGDEQFI. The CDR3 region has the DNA TGTGCCAGCAGTTCCCTCGGGGCTGGCGATGAGCAGTTCATC.

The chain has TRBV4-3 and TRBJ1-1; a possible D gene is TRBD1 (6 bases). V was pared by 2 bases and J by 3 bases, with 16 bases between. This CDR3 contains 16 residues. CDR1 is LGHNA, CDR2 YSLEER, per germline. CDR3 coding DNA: TGCGCCAGCAGCCAACTCCCGGGTCAGGGGTACACTGAAGCTTTCTTT. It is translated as CASSQLPGQGYTEAFF.

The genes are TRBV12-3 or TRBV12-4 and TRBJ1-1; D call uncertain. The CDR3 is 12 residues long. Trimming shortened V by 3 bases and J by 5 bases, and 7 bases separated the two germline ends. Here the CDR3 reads CASSFSETEAFF. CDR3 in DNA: TGTGCCAGCAGTTTTTCGGAGACTGAAGCTTTCTTT.

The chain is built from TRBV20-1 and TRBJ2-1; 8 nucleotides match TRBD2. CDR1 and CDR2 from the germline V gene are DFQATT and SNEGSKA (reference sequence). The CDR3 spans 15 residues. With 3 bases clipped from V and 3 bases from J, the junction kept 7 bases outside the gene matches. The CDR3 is CSARERGPLYNEQFF. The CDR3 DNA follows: TGCAGTGCTAGGGAGCGGGGGCCCCTCTACAATGAGCAGTTCTTC.

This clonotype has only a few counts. CDR3 sequence: CASSFGRMMEKLFF. In DNA, the CDR3 is TGTGCCAGCAGTTTTGGCAGGATGATGGAAAAACTGTTTTTT. The chain recombines TRBV28 with TRBJ1-4; D is unclear. Germline V gives CDR1 MDHEN, CDR2 SYDVKM. Trimming removed 3 bases from V and 8 bases from J, with 13 bases in between. This CDR3 is built from 14 residues.

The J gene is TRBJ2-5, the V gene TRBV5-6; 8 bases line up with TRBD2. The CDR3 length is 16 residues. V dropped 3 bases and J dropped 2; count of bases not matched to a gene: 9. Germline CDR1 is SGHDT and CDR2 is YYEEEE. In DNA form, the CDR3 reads TGTGCCAGCAGCTCGCCTCCGGGACTAGGACAAGAGACCCAGTACTTC. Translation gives CASSSPPGLGQETQYF.

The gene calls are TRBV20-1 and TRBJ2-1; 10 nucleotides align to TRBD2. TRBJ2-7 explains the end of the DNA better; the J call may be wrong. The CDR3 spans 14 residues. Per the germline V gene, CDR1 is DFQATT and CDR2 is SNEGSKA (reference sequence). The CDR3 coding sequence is TGCAGTGCTAGACTAGCGGGGGTTTTATACGAGCAGTACTTC. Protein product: CSARLAGVLYEQYF.

CDR3 sequence reads: CASSAEQGPYEQYF. The CDR3 nucleotides are TGTGCCAGCAGTGCGGAACAGGGACCGTACGAGCAGTACTTC. This chain joins TRBV2 and TRBJ2-7; possibly TRBD1 for D (6 bases). Per the germline V gene, CDR1 is SNHLY and CDR2 is FYNNEI. Trimming removed 4 bases from V and 4 bases from J, with 14 bases in between. The CDR3 is made up of 14 amino acids. Looking up the rest from reference TRBV2 and TRBJ2-7 gives the full variable domain: EPEVTQTPSHQVTQMGQEVILRCVPISNHLYFYWYRQILGQKVEFLVSFYNNEISEKSEIFDDQFSVERPDGSNFTLKIRSTKLEDSAMYFCASSAEQGPYEQYFGPGTRLTVT.

The CDR3 loop reads CASRATDSNYGYTF. The DNA for the CDR3 is TGTGCCAGCAGGGCCACGGACAGTAACTATGGCTACACCTTC. The rearrangement joins TRBV12-3 or TRBV12-4 to TRBJ1-2; D may be TRBD1 (6 bases). With 6 bases removed from V and 1 base from J, the gap between germline ends came to 12 bases. The CDR3 extends over 14 amino acids.

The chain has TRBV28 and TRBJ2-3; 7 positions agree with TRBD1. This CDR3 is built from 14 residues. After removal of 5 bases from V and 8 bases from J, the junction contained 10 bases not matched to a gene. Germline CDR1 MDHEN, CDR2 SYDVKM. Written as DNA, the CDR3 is TGTGCCAGCAGTACCGGGACAGCCCGAGCTACGCAGTATTTT. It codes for CASSTGTARATQYF.

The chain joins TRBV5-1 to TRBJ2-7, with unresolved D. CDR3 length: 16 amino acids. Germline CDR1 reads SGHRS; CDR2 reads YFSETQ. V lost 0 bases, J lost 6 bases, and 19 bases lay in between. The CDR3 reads CASSLVWGSVTAEQYF. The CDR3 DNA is TGCGCCAGCAGCTTGGTTTGGGGATCGGTCACGGCCGAGCAGTACTTC.

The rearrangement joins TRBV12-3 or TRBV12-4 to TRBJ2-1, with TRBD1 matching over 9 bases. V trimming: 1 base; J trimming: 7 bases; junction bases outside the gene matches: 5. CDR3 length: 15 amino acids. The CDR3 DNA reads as TGTGCCAGCAGTTTAGTACAGGGGGCTAGGAATGAGCAGTTCTTC. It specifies CASSLVQGARNEQFF.

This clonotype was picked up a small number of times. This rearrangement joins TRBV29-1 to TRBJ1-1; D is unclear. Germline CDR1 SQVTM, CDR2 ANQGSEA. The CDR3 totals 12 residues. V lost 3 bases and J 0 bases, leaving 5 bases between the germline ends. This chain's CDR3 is CSVDWLNTEAFF. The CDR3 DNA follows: TGCAGCGTTGATTGGTTGAACACTGAAGCTTTCTTT.

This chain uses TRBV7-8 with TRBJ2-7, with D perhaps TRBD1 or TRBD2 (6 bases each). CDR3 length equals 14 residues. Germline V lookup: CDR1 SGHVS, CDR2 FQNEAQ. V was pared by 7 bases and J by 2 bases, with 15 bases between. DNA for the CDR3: TGTGCCAGCATCGGGGGCGGTTGGGCCTACGAGCAGTACTTC. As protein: CASIGGGWAYEQYF.

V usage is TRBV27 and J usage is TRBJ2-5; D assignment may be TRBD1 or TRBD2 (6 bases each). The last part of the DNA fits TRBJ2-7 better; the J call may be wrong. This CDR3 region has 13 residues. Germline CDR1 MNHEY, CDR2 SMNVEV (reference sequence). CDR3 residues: CASSLRGVYEQYF. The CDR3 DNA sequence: TGTGCCAGCAGTTTAAGGGGGGTGTACGAGCAGTACTTC.

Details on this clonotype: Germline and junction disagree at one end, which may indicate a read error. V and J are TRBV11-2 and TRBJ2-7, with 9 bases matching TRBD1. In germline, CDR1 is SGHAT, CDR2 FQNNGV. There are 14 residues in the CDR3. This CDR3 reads CVSSSGTGNYEQYF. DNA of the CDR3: TGTGTCAGCAGCTCAGGGACAGGGAACTACGAGCAGTACTTC.